This TCR beta chain was identified during a study of T cell changes during pregnancy in multiple sclerosis. Here immunoSEQ multiplex PCR was the method, and the copy in TCRdb shows in-frame clones only, minus some. The sample carries around 60,000 clones, around 93% recorded once. Trimming took off 4 bases at V and 4 bases at J, with 11 bases between the two ends. The CDR3 loop spans 13 amino acids. Germline loops: CDR1 SGHNT, CDR2 YYREEE (reference sequence). The clonotype originates from a female donor with multiple sclerosis, enrolled in a pregnancy study. This specimen consisted of CD4+ T cells from peripheral blood mononuclear cells, obtained before pregnancy. The chain uses TRBV5-4 and TRBJ1-2, with a weak D call TRBD1 (6 bases). The DNA of the CDR3 is TGTGCCAGCAGCGTGCAGGGGCCCTATGGCTACACCTTC. It specifies CASSVQGPYGYTF. Using reference TRBV5-4 and TRBJ1-2 for the parts outside the CDR3, the full variable domain is ETGVTQSPTHLIKTRGQQVTLRCSSQSGHNTVSWYQQALGQGPQFIFQYYREEENGRGNFPPRFSGLQFPNYSSELNVNALELDDSALYLCASSVQGPYGYTFGSGTRLTVV.